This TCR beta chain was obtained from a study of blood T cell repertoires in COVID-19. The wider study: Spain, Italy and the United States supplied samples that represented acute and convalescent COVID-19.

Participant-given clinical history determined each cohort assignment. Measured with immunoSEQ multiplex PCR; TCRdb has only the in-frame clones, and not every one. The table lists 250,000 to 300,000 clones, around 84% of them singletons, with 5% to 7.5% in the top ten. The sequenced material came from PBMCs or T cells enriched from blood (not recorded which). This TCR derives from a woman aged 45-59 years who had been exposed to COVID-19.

The CDR3 is CASSPSKGWGEKLFF. The DNA of the CDR3 is TGTGCCAGCAGTCCCTCGAAGGGGTGGGGTGAAAAACTGTTTTTT. This chain connects TRBV27 to TRBJ1-4, with D possibly matching TRBD1 (5 bases). Germline V gene sequence: CDR1 MNHEY, CDR2 SMNVEV (reference sequence). This CDR3 has 15 residues. The V end was cut by 5 bases, the J end by 7 bases, with 17 bases between.